Listed below are T cell receptor beta chains from one sample, sequenced in a study of T-cell reconstitution after alpha-beta-depleted transplantation in children. TCRdb passed the PCR reads through MiXCR, listing each CDR3 protein once. The sample contains about a million distinct CDR3 sequences, around 30% of which appear only once. The sample here was PBMCs, mostly from graft donor cells, taken 360 days after TCRalphabeta/CD19-depleted stem cell transplant. All receptors derive from a boy under three years old who had a stem cell transplant for SCID, so the T cells may come from the graft donor. Both conserved end residues are part of each CDR3. A D gene is named only where the DNA matches it firmly. Some rows mark clone size as missing; the rest say once, few, many or name a class of expanded clone.

v_call	d_call	j_call	clone_size	cdr3_nt	cdr3_aa
TRBV5-5	TRBD1	TRBJ2-7	-	TGTGCCAGCAGCTTGATAGGGGACAGCTCCTACGAGCAGTACTTC	CASSLIGDSSYEQYF
TRBV20-1	-	TRBJ2-2	many	TGCAGTGCTAGCCCATGGGGGGCAACCGGGGAGCTGTTTTTT	CSASPWGATGELFF
TRBV10-3	-	TRBJ2-7	-	TGTGCCATCAGTGGTTGGGGGAGGGACAGGACGTACGAGCAGTACTTC	CAISGWGRDRTYEQYF
TRBV4-1	-	TRBJ2-7	few	TGCGCCAGCAGCGCCGGGACCACAAGGGTATACGAGCAGTACTTC	CASSAGTTRVYEQYF
TRBV4-1	TRBD2	TRBJ2-3	-	TGCGCCAGCAGCCTCAGGACTAGCGGGGAAAACACAGATACGCAGTATTTT	CASSLRTSGENTDTQYF
TRBV2	-	TRBJ2-1	-	TGTGCCAGCAGACTTACCGGGACATCAAGTGAGCAGTTCTTC	CASRLTGTSSEQFF
TRBV27	-	TRBJ2-7	few	TGTGCCAGCAGTGCCTCACCCTACGAGCAGTACTTC	CASSASPYEQYF
TRBV2	TRBD1	TRBJ1-1	few	TGTGCCAGCAACCGACAGGGGAACACTGAAGCTTTCTTT	CASNRQGNTEAFF
TRBV12-3/TRBV12-4	-	TRBJ2-2	-	TGTGCCAGCAGTCGTTTCAGGGGATTCGCGAACACCGGGGAGCTGTTTTTT	CASSRFRGFANTGELFF
TRBV5-1	TRBD2	TRBJ2-3	few	TGCGCCAGCAGCGCCTTCCTAGCGGGGGGCAAACAGTTCGCTAGCACAGATACGCAGTATTTT	CASSAFLAGGKQFASTDTQYF
TRBV30	-	TRBJ1-1	-	TGTGCCTGGAGTCGGCGGGGAGGGAGCCCGAGGGCTTTCTTT	CAWSRRGGSPRAFF
TRBV15	-	TRBJ1-4	few	TGTGCCACCAGCAGAACATCTGAAAAACTGTTTTTT	CATSRTSEKLFF
TRBV4-1	TRBD1	TRBJ2-3	few	TGCGCCAGCAGCCTGCGACTACAGGGGGTAGATACGCAGTATTTT	CASSLRLQGVDTQYF
TRBV6-5	-	TRBJ1-6	-	TGTGCCAGCCGAGTCGACATTTATAATTCACCCCTCCACTTT	CASRVDIYNSPLHF